The source of this T cell receptor beta chain is a study of blood T cell repertoires in COVID-19. In the study overall: Italy, Spain and the United States were the sources of the convalescent and acute COVID-19 samples. The cDNA or gDNA used as material had been derived from T cells, B-cell-depleted T cells, or PBMCs.

Seattle enrolled patients during active infection and tracked them longitudinally. In the original processing: Scientists estimated how many nucleated cells there were by amplifying reference gene primers. Generated by immunoSEQ multiplex PCR, the TCRdb table keeps only in-frame clones and is missing some. V and J calls and clone size are as listed in that table; D and trimming were resolved from the DNA. The sample lists around 220,000 clones; 80% to 85% were seen once. V was clipped by 4 bases and J by 9 bases, with 10 bases between them. The CDR3 spans 13 residues. Germline-derived CDR1 and CDR2 are SNHLY and FYNNEI.

The rearrangement links TRBV2 to TRBJ1-6; D is undetermined. This TCR was sampled from a woman of 80 years or more with COVID-19, enrolled during active disease. The sequenced sample was peripheral blood. The CDR3 DNA follows: TGTGCCAGCAGTGGGGAGTCGGTTTCACCCCTCCACTTT. This sequence encodes CASSGESVSPLHF.